Listed below are T cell receptor beta chains from one sample, sequenced in a study of blood T cell repertoires in COVID-19. The table came from immunoSEQ multiplex PCR; TCRdb's copy has only in-frame clones and leaves some out. The repertoire holds 250,000 or so clones, with about 85% as singletons. The sequenced sample was PBMCs or T cells enriched from blood (not recorded which). These receptors were taken from a man younger than 45 who had recovered from COVID-19. Both conserved end residues are part of each CDR3. Each record gives: J gene, V gene, clone size, D gene, CDR3 DNA, CDR3 protein. A D gene is named only where the DNA matches it firmly. Clone size, where shown, is once, few, many, or a class for clones that have expanded.

J: TRBJ1-2; V: TRBV18; size: NA; D: NA; DNA: TGTGCCAGCTCACCCGACAGATCGTCTGGCTACACCTTC; CDR3: CASSPDRSSGYTF
J: TRBJ2-7; V: TRBV27; size: NA; D: NA; DNA: TGTGCCAGCAGTTTGGAGAGATTTTACTACGAGCAGTACTTC; CDR3: CASSLERFYYEQYF
J: TRBJ1-6; V: TRBV30; size: NA; D: NA; DNA: TGTGCCTGGAGTGTAAATAGCAATAATTCACCCCTCCACTTT; CDR3: CAWSVNSNNSPLHF
J: TRBJ2-3; V: TRBV2; size: NA; D: NA; DNA: TGTGCCAGCAGCCCCGACTACACAGATACGCAGTATTTT; CDR3: CASSPDYTDTQYF
J: TRBJ2-3; V: TRBV6-5; size: NA; D: NA; DNA: TGTGCCAGCAGTTACGCAGGGGTTCACACAGATACGCAGTATTTT; CDR3: CASSYAGVHTDTQYF
J: TRBJ1-1; V: TRBV12-3/TRBV12-4; size: NA; D: NA; DNA: TGTGCCAGCAGTTTCCCCGGGAGGGCTGAAGCTTTCTTT; CDR3: CASSFPGRAEAFF
J: TRBJ1-6; V: TRBV27; size: NA; D: NA; DNA: TGTGCCAGCAGGCCAGGGTATAATTCACCCCTCCACTTT; CDR3: CASRPGYNSPLHF
J: TRBJ2-7; V: TRBV29-1; size: NA; D: TRBD1; DNA: TGCAGCGTTCCCGGTTTCGGACAGGGCGGATACGAGCAGTACTTC; CDR3: CSVPGFGQGGYEQYF
J: TRBJ2-2; V: TRBV3-1/TRBV3-2; size: once; D: NA; DNA: TGTGCCAGCAGGGGCCTGACCGGGGAGCTGTTTTTT; CDR3: CASRGLTGELFF
J: TRBJ2-3; V: TRBV4-3; size: NA; D: TRBD2; DNA: TGCGCCAGCAGCCCCGGACTAGCGGGGGGCGCACTGGGTGGAGATACGCAGTATTTT; CDR3: CASSPGLAGGALGGDTQYF
J: TRBJ2-1; V: TRBV12-3/TRBV12-4; size: NA; D: NA; DNA: TGTGCCAGCAGTTTGGGGGGGCCTGAGCAGTTCTTC; CDR3: CASSLGGPEQFF
J: TRBJ1-5; V: TRBV7-8; size: once; D: NA; DNA: TGTGCCAGCAGCTTGAATCCGGGACACAGTGGAGTAGGTCAGCCCCAGCATTTT; CDR3: CASSLNPGHSGVGQPQHF
J: TRBJ1-2; V: TRBV7-9; size: once; D: NA; DNA: TGTGCCAGCAGCTTCGGACAGATCAACTATGGCTACACCTTC; CDR3: CASSFGQINYGYTF
J: TRBJ1-1; V: TRBV13; size: NA; D: NA; DNA: TGTGCCAGCAGCTTAAGGTCAGGGACTGAAGCTTTCTTT; CDR3: CASSLRSGTEAFF
J: TRBJ2-1; V: TRBV19; size: NA; D: TRBD2; DNA: TGTGCCAGTAGTACCCCGTGGGCTAGCGGCTACAATGAGCAGTTCTTC; CDR3: CASSTPWASGYNEQFF
J: TRBJ2-7; V: TRBV7-2; size: NA; D: NA; DNA: TGTGCCAGCAGCTTACAGGGGAACGAGCAGTACTTC; CDR3: CASSLQGNEQYF
J: TRBJ2-1; V: TRBV4-1; size: NA; D: NA; DNA: TGCGCCAGCAGCCAAGAACCAGGGGCTCACTACAATGAGCAGTTCTTC; CDR3: CASSQEPGAHYNEQFF
J: TRBJ2-7; V: TRBV7-8; size: NA; D: TRBD2; DNA: TGTGCCAGCAGCTTAGGGGGACTAGCGGGAGGCCTCCGATCCTACGAGCAGTACTTC; CDR3: CASSLGGLAGGLRSYEQYF
J: TRBJ1-2; V: TRBV28; size: NA; D: NA; DNA: TGTGCCAGCAGTCCTTATACCCGAGGCTATGGCTACACCTTC; CDR3: CASSPYTRGYGYTF
J: TRBJ2-4; V: TRBV4-1; size: NA; D: NA; DNA: TGCGCCAGCAGCCAAGAAGTCGGACTAAACATTCAGTACTTC; CDR3: CASSQEVGLNIQYF
J: TRBJ2-3; V: TRBV3-1/TRBV3-2; size: NA; D: TRBD1; DNA: TGTGCCAGCAGCCAAGGGACAGGGCGCACAGATACGCAGTATTTT; CDR3: CASSQGTGRTDTQYF
J: TRBJ1-2; V: TRBV6-2/TRBV6-3; size: NA; D: NA; DNA: TGTGCCAGCAGTGACGTCGGGACACCGAGCGCGTATGGCTACACCTTC; CDR3: CASSDVGTPSAYGYTF
J: TRBJ1-2; V: TRBV12-3/TRBV12-4; size: NA; D: NA; DNA: TGTGCCAGCAGTTTAGGCAGGGTGGGAGGCTACACCTTC; CDR3: CASSLGRVGGYTF
J: TRBJ1-6; V: TRBV2; size: NA; D: TRBD1; DNA: TGTGCCAGCAGTCCGACAGGGGGCAATTCACCCCTCCACTTT; CDR3: CASSPTGGNSPLHF
J: TRBJ1-1; V: TRBV6-5; size: NA; D: NA; DNA: TGTGCCAGCAGTTACCGGGGGGCCGTAAACACTGAAGCTTTCTTT; CDR3: CASSYRGAVNTEAFF
J: TRBJ2-1; V: TRBV29-1; size: NA; D: NA; DNA: TGCAGCGCGGGACTCCAGCAGTTCTTC; CDR3: CSAGLQQFF
J: TRBJ2-3; V: TRBV19; size: once; D: TRBD2; DNA: TGTGCCAGTGAACCGGGACTAGCGGGAGGGAATGGCGATACGCAGTATTTT; CDR3: CASEPGLAGGNGDTQYF
J: TRBJ1-2; V: TRBV6-5; size: NA; D: NA; DNA: TGTGCCAGCAGTCCGCGGGAACCGATCTATGGCTACACCTTC; CDR3: CASSPREPIYGYTF
J: TRBJ2-3; V: TRBV6-4; size: NA; D: TRBD2; DNA: TGTGCCAGCAGTGATAGCGGGGGGGCCACAGATACGCAGTATTTT; CDR3: CASSDSGGATDTQYF
J: TRBJ2-6; V: TRBV9; size: NA; D: NA; DNA: TGTGCCAGCAGCCCTACCCGGGCCAACGTCCTGACTTTC; CDR3: CASSPTRANVLTF
J: TRBJ2-7; V: TRBV7-2; size: NA; D: NA; DNA: TGTGCCAGCAGCCCAAGGAGCTTCTACGAGCAGTACTTC; CDR3: CASSPRSFYEQYF
J: TRBJ2-1; V: TRBV5-4; size: NA; D: NA; DNA: TGTGCCAGCAGCCCCGGGACTTCTACCTACAATGAGCAGTTCTTC; CDR3: CASSPGTSTYNEQFF
J: TRBJ2-2; V: TRBV2; size: NA; D: NA; DNA: TGTGCCAGCAGTTCCAGGGCTTCGATGACCGGGGAGCTGTTTTTT; CDR3: CASSSRASMTGELFF
J: TRBJ2-5; V: TRBV14; size: NA; D: TRBD2; DNA: TGTGCCAGCAGCCAATGGATACGCGGACTAGCGTTTGAGACCCAGTACTTC; CDR3: CASSQWIRGLAFETQYF
J: TRBJ2-7; V: TRBV29-1; size: NA; D: NA; DNA: TGCAGCGTTGAAGCTCCAATGACAGGATACTACGAGCAGTACTTC; CDR3: CSVEAPMTGYYEQYF
J: TRBJ1-2; V: TRBV10-3; size: NA; D: TRBD1; DNA: TGTGCCATCAGTGAGAAAGGGGACAGGAGCTTGAGTGGCTACACCTTC; CDR3: CAISEKGDRSLSGYTF
J: TRBJ2-5; V: TRBV28; size: NA; D: NA; DNA: TGTGCCAGCAGTCGTCCCTCTAGGCCTCGGTACCAAGAGACCCAGTACTTC; CDR3: CASSRPSRPRYQETQYF
J: TRBJ1-1; V: TRBV2; size: NA; D: NA; DNA: TGTGCCGGACTAACAGTTGGGGGAACTGAAGCTTTCTTT; CDR3: CAGLTVGGTEAFF
J: TRBJ1-2; V: TRBV30; size: NA; D: NA; DNA: TGTGCCTGGATCCGACAGAGCTATGGCTACACCTTC; CDR3: CAWIRQSYGYTF
J: TRBJ2-7; V: TRBV24-1; size: NA; D: TRBD2; DNA: TGTGCCACCAGTGAGACTAGCGGGAGCCACGAGCAGTACTTC; CDR3: CATSETSGSHEQYF
J: TRBJ1-4; V: TRBV23-1; size: NA; D: NA; DNA: TGCGCCAGCAGTCAGGCAAGTGCAACTAATGAAAAACTGTTTTTT; CDR3: CASSQASATNEKLFF
J: TRBJ1-2; V: TRBV10-3; size: NA; D: NA; DNA: TGTGCCATCAGTTCAAGTGTAGATGGCTACACCTTC; CDR3: CAISSSVDGYTF
J: TRBJ1-1; V: TRBV18; size: NA; D: TRBD1; DNA: TGTGCCAGCTCACCACGGTCCCCAGGGGGGACTGAAGCTTTCTTT; CDR3: CASSPRSPGGTEAFF
J: TRBJ2-1; V: TRBV5-1; size: few; D: TRBD2; DNA: TGCGCCAGCAGCGCTGGACTAGCGGGGGTTTACAATGAGCAGTTCTTC; CDR3: CASSAGLAGVYNEQFF
J: TRBJ2-7; V: TRBV24-1; size: few; D: TRBD2; DNA: TGTGCCACCCCTCCCGTCCGGCTGGGGGGTAGCGGGAGAGGAGAGCAGTACTTC; CDR3: CATPPVRLGGSGRGEQYF